This T cell receptor beta chain was identified in a study of CD8 T cells in ankylosing spondylitis. Libraries for TCR beta were made by quantitative 5'-RACE with molecular barcodes. TCRdb used MiXCR to reprocess the 5' RACE reads, holding one entry per CDR3 protein. Altogether about 64,000 distinct CDR3 sequences are present, around 6.5% being singletons, with the ten largest covering about 5%. Trimming left V 7 bases short and J 7 bases short, with 8 bases between. Looked up from germline, CDR1 is SNHLY and CDR2 is FYNNEI. The CDR3 runs to 10 residues. Many counts were recorded for this clonotype. What it binds is unknown. Whole-study results and caveats: Ankylosing spondylitis blood seemed to carry a telltale TCR beta motif made of about 8 highly homologous variants. A subset of motif variants has previously been described in the synovial fluid and blood of reactive arthritis.

The clonotype originates from a male donor with ankylosing spondylitis. The chain employs TRBV2 and TRBJ2-7; no clear D. The specimen was synovial fluid, either unsorted or a sorted T cell fraction (not recorded which). The CDR3 bases are TGTGCCAGCACTTTCCGGGAGCAGTACTTC. Residues: CASTFREQYF.